This T cell receptor (beta chain) originates from a study of long-term antiretroviral therapy in people with HIV (dated by TCRdb to between 2021 and 2024). Broadly, across the study: The earliest samples were collected approximately a decade before the 2015 WHO recommendation for immediate ART, a period when ART was typically delayed until CD4 counts fell. Of the roughly 30 participants with HIV, roughly twelve were female. A total of 150 to 200 cryopreserved PBMC samples came from approximately 30 adults with confirmed HIV infection and were collected serially over a mean of roughly six years (range 1-12). This retrospective serial study examined whether starting ART and sustained HIV suppression were associated with changes in the composition and diversity of the TRB repertoire in peripheral blood. No cross-contamination during QIAcube processing was shown when test extractions of a monoclonal T-cell line were performed alongside approximately 32 polyclonal samples.

Sequencing of the TRB variable region was done with the immunoSEQ hsTCRB v3.0 assay at survey level resolution. The targeted TRB sequencing depth was about 40,000-55,000 T-cell genomes per sample. TRB libraries were pooled and sequenced on an Illumina MiSeq using a v3 150-cycle kit. From the authors' description of their analysis: Repertoire analysis was performed in R inside a reproducible Nextflow workflow that covered QC, data transformation and analysis. LymphoSeq2, an R package for exploring AIRR-Seq data, was used to implement custom analyses. After excluding a handful of samples that yielded fewer than 5000 total TRB sequences, 150 to 200 HIV repertoires remained for analysis. Among the 200 or so HIV repertoires that were kept, 59 were collected before ART initiation and around 130 were collected after ART initiation. Each repertoire was downsampled to 5000 TRB nucleotide sequences, and summary statistics were averaged across 100 downsampling iterations. The analysis kept only TRB sequences whose CDR3 regions were at least seven amino acids long. Two measures captured diversity: a Shannon entropy-derived clonality score and the Gini coefficient. In repertoire networks, the top 5000 CDR3 amino acid sequences were linked whenever an edit distance of one separated two sequences. GLIPH2 predicted antigen specificity groups and MHC restriction for TRB CDR3 amino acid sequences. To flag known associations with CMV, EBV, HIV or tissue antigens, CDR3 amino acid sequences were compared against VDJdb and McPAS-TCR. Pre-ART, post-ART and control groups were compared with Wilcoxon signed-rank tests and Holm-Bonferroni correction. The source is immuneACCESS, and TCRdb retained only in-frame sequences with V and J called. Part of the clones is not carried over; for the studies checked, unresolved V genes explain less than half of this, and the remainder is unexplained. The DNA gave D and trimming, while V, J and clone size come from that table. The sample yields about 17,000 clones; over 75% were counted once. The top ten constitute about 8.9% of the sample.

To be included, a participant needed at least one PBMC sample from before ART initiation plus at least two post-ART samples. Treatment was received in the United States of America by all participants with HIV. Before DNA extraction, cryopreserved samples of about 0.95-10 million PBMC were thawed and then washed. At the time of the earliest PBMC sample for each participant with HIV, ages ranged from roughly 23 to 55 years. PBMC samples from each participant spanned 1-4 timepoints before ART initiation and 2-8 timepoints after ART initiation, with a median of 7 samples. Serial HIV viral load, CD4+ T-cell count, ART history and demographic data were obtained for every participant. Using a Qiagen kit on a QIAcube, genomic DNA was extracted from unsorted PBMC, with samples processed in batches of 12. In the case of this clone: Its antigen remains unidentified. No base-level quality is on record; no much larger clone is a single base apart.

Here is what the overall study found, with its caveats: The repertoire was dominated across all time points by expanded TRB clones identified before ART initiation, although this dominance was seen to fluctuate and to decrease in many PLHIV after ART. Samples dated from the mid-2000s to the late 2010s, and the ART regimens used may be less effective than current ones. Limited PBMC availability meant only the TCR beta chain was sequenced, without alpha chain pairing. Because cell numbers in pre-ART samples were limited, unsorted PBMC were profiled instead of sorted CD4+ and CD8+ T cells. Inferences about post-ART repertoire changes are limited because no data were available on ART adherence, viral resistance or therapy changes. Starting ART was linked to a significant rise in TRB diversity, yet even after long-term ART the diversity remained significantly lower than in transplant donor controls. Narrower CDR3 length ranges were observed in HIV repertoires than in controls, and an antigen-experienced repertoire with only a slight naive shift after ART was suggested by the network structure.

Sequences MNHEY (CDR1) and SMNVEV (CDR2) are obtained from the germline V gene (reference sequence). Counted from cysteine to phenylalanine, this CDR3 has 14 amino acids. Kept here is only the CDR3 DNA, which spans 42 bases and is read in frame from base 1. V was cut back by 3 bases and J by 0 bases, leaving a gap of 8 bases between them. Material: unsorted PBMCs, obtained 0.3 years after starting antiretroviral therapy. The chain links TRBV27 with TRBJ1-1; the D segment cannot be called with confidence. This TCR derives from a man in his sixties with HIV. The CDR3 in this case is CASSLAGLNTEAFF. The DNA reads as follows: TGTGCCAGCAGTTTGGCAGGCCTGAACACTGAAGCTTTCTTT.